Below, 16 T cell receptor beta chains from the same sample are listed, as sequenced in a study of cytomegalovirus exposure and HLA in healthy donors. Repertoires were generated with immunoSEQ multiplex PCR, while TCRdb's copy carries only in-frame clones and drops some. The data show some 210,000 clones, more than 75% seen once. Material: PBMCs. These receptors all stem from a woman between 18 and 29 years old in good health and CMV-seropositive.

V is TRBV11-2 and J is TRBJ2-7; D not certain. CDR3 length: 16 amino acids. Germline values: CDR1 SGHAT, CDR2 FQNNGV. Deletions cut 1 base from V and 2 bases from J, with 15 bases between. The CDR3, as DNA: TGTGCCAGCAGCTTAGCTCCTTTGGAGATAGCCTACGAGCAGTACTTC. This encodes CASSLAPLEIAYEQYF.

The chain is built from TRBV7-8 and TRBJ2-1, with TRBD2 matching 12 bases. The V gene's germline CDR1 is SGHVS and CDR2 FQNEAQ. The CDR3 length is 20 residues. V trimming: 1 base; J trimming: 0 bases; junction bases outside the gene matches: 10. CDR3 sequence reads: CASSLGGLAGGPSSYNEQFF. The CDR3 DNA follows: TGTGCCAGCAGCTTAGGCGGGCTAGCGGGAGGGCCTAGCTCCTACAATGAGCAGTTCTTC.

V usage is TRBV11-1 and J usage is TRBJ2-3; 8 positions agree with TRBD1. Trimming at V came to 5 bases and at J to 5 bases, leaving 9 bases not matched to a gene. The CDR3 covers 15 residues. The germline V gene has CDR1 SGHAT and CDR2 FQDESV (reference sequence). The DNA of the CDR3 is TGTGCCAGCAGCCCCGGGACAGGTGGGCTAGATACGCAGTATTTT. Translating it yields CASSPGTGGLDTQYF.

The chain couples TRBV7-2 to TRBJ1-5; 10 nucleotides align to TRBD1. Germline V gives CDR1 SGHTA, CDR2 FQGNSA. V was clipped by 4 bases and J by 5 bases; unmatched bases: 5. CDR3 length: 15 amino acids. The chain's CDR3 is CASSSTGTGDQPQHF. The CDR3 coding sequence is TGTGCCAGCAGCTCAACCGGGACAGGGGATCAGCCCCAGCATTTT. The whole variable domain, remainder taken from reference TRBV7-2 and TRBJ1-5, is GAGVSQSPSNKVTEKGKDVELRCDPISGHTALYWYRQSLGQGLEFLIYFQGNSAPDKSGLPSDRFSAERTGGSVSTLTIQRTQQEDSAVYLCASSSTGTGDQPQHFGDGTRLSIL.

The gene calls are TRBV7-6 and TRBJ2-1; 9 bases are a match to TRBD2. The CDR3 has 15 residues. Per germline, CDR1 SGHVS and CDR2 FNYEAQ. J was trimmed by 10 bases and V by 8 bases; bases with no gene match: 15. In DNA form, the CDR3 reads TGTGCCAGCGGATCCGGGACTAGCCCCCCAGGGGAGCAGTTCTTC. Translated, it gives CASGSGTSPPGEQFF.

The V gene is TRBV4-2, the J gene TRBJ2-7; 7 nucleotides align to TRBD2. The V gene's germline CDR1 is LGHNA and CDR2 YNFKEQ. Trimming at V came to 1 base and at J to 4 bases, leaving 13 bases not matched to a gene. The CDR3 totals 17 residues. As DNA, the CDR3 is TGTGCCAGCAGCCAAGGAAAGACGGGAGGCCTCAGGTACGAGCAGTACTTC. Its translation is CASSQGKTGGLRYEQYF.

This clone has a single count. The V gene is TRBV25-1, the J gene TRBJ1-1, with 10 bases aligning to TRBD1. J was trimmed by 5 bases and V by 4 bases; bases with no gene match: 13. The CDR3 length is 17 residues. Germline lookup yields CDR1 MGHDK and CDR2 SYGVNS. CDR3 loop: CASSVRQGAKGRTEAFF. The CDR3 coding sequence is TGTGCCAGCAGTGTTCGACAGGGGGCTAAGGGTAGGACTGAAGCTTTCTTT.

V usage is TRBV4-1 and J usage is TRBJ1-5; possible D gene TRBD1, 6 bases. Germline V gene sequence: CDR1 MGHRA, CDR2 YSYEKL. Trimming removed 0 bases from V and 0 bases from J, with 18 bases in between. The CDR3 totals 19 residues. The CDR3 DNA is TGCGCCAGCAGCCAAGAGGGGTCGAACAGGGATCATAGCAATCAGCCCCAGCATTTT. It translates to CASSQEGSNRDHSNQPQHF.

CDR3 DNA sequence: TGTGCCAGCGGGACAGGGAGCTCTGGGGCCAACGTCCTGACTTTC. Amino acids: CASGTGSSGANVLTF. J is TRBJ2-6 and V is TRBV19, with 9 bases fitting TRBD1. Germline V gene lookup returns CDR1 LNHDA and CDR2 SQIVND (reference sequence). V was clipped by 9 bases and J by 0 bases; unmatched bases: 3. The CDR3 consists of 15 residues.

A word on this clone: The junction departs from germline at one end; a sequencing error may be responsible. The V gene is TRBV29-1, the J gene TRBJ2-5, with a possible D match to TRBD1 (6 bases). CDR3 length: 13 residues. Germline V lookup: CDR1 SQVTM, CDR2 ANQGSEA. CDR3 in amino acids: CSLELGAGETQYF. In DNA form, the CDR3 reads TGCAGCCTTGAACTGGGGGCGGGTGAGACCCAGTACTTC.

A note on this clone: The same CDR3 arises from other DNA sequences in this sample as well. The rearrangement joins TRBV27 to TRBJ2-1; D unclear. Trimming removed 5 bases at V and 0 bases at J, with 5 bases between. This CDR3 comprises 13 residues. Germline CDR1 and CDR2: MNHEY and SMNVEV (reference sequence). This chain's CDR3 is CASSRGSYNEQFF. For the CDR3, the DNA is TGTGCCAGCAGTAGAGGCTCCTACAATGAGCAGTTCTTC.

For the CDR3, the DNA is TGTGCCAGAGGACGGGGTAGCTCCTACAATGAGCAGTTCTTC. This codes for CARGRGSSYNEQFF. The genes are TRBV2 and TRBJ2-1; possible D gene TRBD2, 5 bases. Trimming stripped 9 bases from V and 0 bases from J, with 12 bases between. CDR3 length: 14 amino acids. Germline V gene sequence: CDR1 SNHLY, CDR2 FYNNEI.

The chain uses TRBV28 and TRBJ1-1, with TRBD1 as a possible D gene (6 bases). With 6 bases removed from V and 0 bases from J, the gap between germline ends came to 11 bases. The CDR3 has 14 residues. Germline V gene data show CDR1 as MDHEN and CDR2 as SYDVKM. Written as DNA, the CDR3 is TGTGCCAGCAGCCGACGGACAGTGAACACTGAAGCTTTCTTT. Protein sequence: CASSRRTVNTEAFF.

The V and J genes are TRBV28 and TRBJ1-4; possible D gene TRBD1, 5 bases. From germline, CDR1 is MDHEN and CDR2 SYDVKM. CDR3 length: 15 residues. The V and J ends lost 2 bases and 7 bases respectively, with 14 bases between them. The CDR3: CASSLRRDVGEKLFF. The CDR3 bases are TGTGCCAGCAGTTTAAGGAGGGACGTGGGTGAAAAACTGTTTTTT.

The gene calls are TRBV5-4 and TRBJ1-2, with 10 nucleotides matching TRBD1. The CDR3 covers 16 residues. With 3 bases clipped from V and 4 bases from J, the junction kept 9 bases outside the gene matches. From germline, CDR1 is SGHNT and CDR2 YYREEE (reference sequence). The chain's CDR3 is CASSSRGQGDGYGYTF. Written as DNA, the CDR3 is TGTGCCAGCAGCTCTCGCGGACAGGGGGATGGCTATGGCTACACCTTC.

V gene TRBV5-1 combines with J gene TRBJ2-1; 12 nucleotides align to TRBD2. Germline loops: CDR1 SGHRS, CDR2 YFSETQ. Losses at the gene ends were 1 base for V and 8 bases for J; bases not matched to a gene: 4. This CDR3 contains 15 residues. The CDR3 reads CASSLLAGGLDEQFF. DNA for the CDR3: TGCGCCAGCAGCTTGCTAGCGGGAGGGCTGGATGAGCAGTTCTTC.